This TCR beta chain was documented in a study of shared clonotypes between healthy human individuals. For the study at large: The study used three CD4 naive, three CD4 memory, two CD8 naive and one CD8 memory plate per donor.

Concerning this clone: As yet, its antigen is unknown.

Notes on the study in general: Naive subsets generally exceeded memory subsets in estimated richness.

Measured with immunoSEQ multiplex PCR; TCRdb has only the in-frame clones, and not every one. The sample consists of approximately 2.1 million clones, approximately 93% of them appearing once. The sequence was collected from a man younger than 35 in good health. Some clones in this sample may be carry-over from other donors' samples. The specimen sequenced was naive CD4+ T cells from PBMCs. As to subset: CD45RA+ positively selected.

The CDR3 region is CASSLSKWGGGETQYF. DNA for the CDR3: TGTGCCAGCAGCTTGTCAAAGTGGGGAGGGGGAGAGACCCAGTACTTC. The rearrangement uses TRBV5-6 and TRBJ2-5, with D possibly TRBD2 on 7 matching bases. V lost 1 base and J lost 4, with 17 bases in between. The germline gives CDR1 SGHDT, CDR2 YYEEEE. The CDR3 contains 16 residues.